The 30 T cell receptor beta chains in this list originate from one sample, sequenced in a study of T cell responses to AZD1222 COVID-19 vaccine. Profiling relied on immunoSEQ multiplex PCR, and the TCRdb table lists in-frame clones only, not all of them. The table lists some 150,000 clones, about 91% of them singletons, with 1.5% to 2% in the top ten. Material: peripheral blood, obtained on day 0 of AZD1222 vaccination. These receptor sequences come from an adult in good health.

This chain links TRBV24-1 with TRBJ2-3; the D gene is possibly TRBD2 (6 bases). Germline-derived CDR1 and CDR2 are KGHDR and SFDVKD. With 4 bases removed from V and 1 base from J, the gap between germline ends came to 14 bases. The CDR3 consists of 16 residues. DNA of the CDR3: TGTGCCACCAGTGACCGGCCGGGACTGGGCACAGATACGCAGTATTTT. This codes for CATSDRPGLGTDTQYF.

J is TRBJ1-6 and V is TRBV5-1; D is perhaps TRBD1 (5 bases). V was shortened by 4 bases and J by 6 bases, with 14 bases between the two germline ends. CDR1 is SGHRS, CDR2 YFSETQ, per germline. The CDR3 has 15 amino acids. The CDR3 reads CASSPRGNGNSPLHF. DNA for the CDR3: TGCGCCAGCAGCCCCCGGGGGAACGGTAATTCACCCCTCCACTTT.

The chain carries TRBV6-2 or TRBV6-3 and TRBJ1-1; D might be TRBD1 (6 bases). Germline V gives CDR1 MNHEY, CDR2 SVGEGT. The CDR3 sequence is 13 residues long. Between the trimmed V and J ends, which lost 1 base and 6 bases, there was a span of 9 bases. CDR3 loop: CASSYFGGAEAFF. The CDR3 nucleotides are TGTGCCAGCAGTTACTTCGGGGGCGCTGAAGCTTTCTTT.

The rearrangement links TRBV9 to TRBJ1-5; no clear D gene. Germline values: CDR1 SGDLS, CDR2 YYNGEE. Trimming shortened V by 3 bases and J by 7 bases, and 11 bases separated the two germline ends. The length of the CDR3 is 13 residues. The CDR3 DNA reads TGTGCCAGCAGCGCCAGGCTGGGGCAGCCCCAGCATTTT. It encodes CASSARLGQPQHF.

This clone was detected once. The sample carries other DNA sequences with the same CDR3. The chain has TRBV5-4 and TRBJ2-2; D remains ambiguous. Trimming cost V 0 bases and J 5 bases, with 5 bases left between them. Germline loops: CDR1 SGHNT, CDR2 YYREEE (reference sequence). This CDR3 spans 13 amino acids. Here the CDR3 DNA reads TGTGCCAGCAGCTTGGTAGGGACCGGGGAGCTGTTTTTT. It translates to CASSLVGTGELFF. Full variable domain (missing parts from reference TRBV5-4 and TRBJ2-2): ETGVTQSPTHLIKTRGQQVTLRCSSQSGHNTVSWYQQALGQGPQFIFQYYREEENGRGNFPPRFSGLQFPNYSSELNVNALELDDSALYLCASSLVGTGELFFGEGSRLTVL.

This clone came up once. The rearrangement uses TRBV7-9 and TRBJ1-6, with 7 bases identical to TRBD1. With V trimmed by 9 bases and J by 9 bases, 8 bases remained unmatched. CDR1 and CDR2 (germline): SEHNR, FQNEAQ (reference sequence). This CDR3 has 13 amino acids. CDR3: CASTGTVGSPLHF. The CDR3, as DNA: TGTGCCAGTACCGGGACAGTTGGTTCACCCCTCCACTTT.

Only a few counts were recorded for this clone. This chain connects TRBV7-9 to TRBJ2-1; 7 bases map to TRBD2. The V gene's germline CDR1 is SEHNR and CDR2 FQNEAQ (reference sequence). This CDR3 contains 17 residues. V gave up 3 bases and J gave up 0 bases; unmatched junction bases: 8. The CDR3 sequence is CASSFMLAADSYNEQFF. The CDR3 coding sequence is TGTGCCAGCAGCTTCATGCTAGCGGCGGACTCCTACAATGAGCAGTTCTTC.

This chain links TRBV10-3 with TRBJ1-5; tentative D call: TRBD1 (6 bases). The CDR3 runs to 14 residues. The V gene lost 0 bases and the J gene lost 4 bases, with 7 bases spanning the gap. In germline, CDR1 is ENHRY, CDR2 SYGVKD. CDR3 region: CAISESGQNQPQHF. The CDR3, as DNA: TGTGCCATCAGTGAGTCCGGACAGAATCAGCCCCAGCATTTT.

The chain employs TRBV27 and TRBJ2-4; D is unclear. The CDR3 has 17 amino acids. Germline CDR1 is MNHEY and CDR2 is SMNVEV (reference sequence). V lost 5 bases and J 0 bases, leaving 17 bases between the germline ends. The CDR3 spells CASSPFHLTLAKNIQYF. The CDR3 DNA is TGTGCCAGCAGTCCATTTCATCTTACACTAGCCAAAAACATTCAGTACTTC.

V gene TRBV29-1 combines with J gene TRBJ1-5; 9 bases map to TRBD1. From germline, CDR1 is SQVTM and CDR2 ANQGSEA. J lost 10 bases, V lost 6 bases, and 10 bases had no gene match. The length of the CDR3 is 13 residues. DNA for the CDR3: TGCAGCGTAGCACGAGATACAGGGGGCCCCCAGCATTTT. It is translated as CSVARDTGGPQHF.

The chain has TRBV3-1 (or the pseudogene TRBV3-2) and TRBJ1-2; D uncertain. V gave up 1 base and J gave up 8 bases, with 20 bases separating them. The CDR3 covers 16 residues. From germline, CDR1 is LGHDT and CDR2 YNNKEL (reference sequence). The CDR3 sequence: CASSQVLFRGNKGYTF. In nucleotides, the CDR3 is TGTGCCAGCAGCCAAGTTCTATTCAGAGGAAACAAGGGCTACACCTTC.

This clone has just one count. The V gene is TRBV4-3, the J gene TRBJ2-7; weak D call: TRBD1 (6 bases). The CDR3 extends over 14 amino acids. V lost 0 bases to trimming and J lost 3 bases, with 9 bases between them. The germline V gene has CDR1 LGHNA and CDR2 YSLEER. CDR3 coding DNA: TGCGCCAGCAGCCAAGATATACAGGGCTACGAGCAGTACTTC. This gives the protein CASSQDIQGYEQYF.

The chain joins TRBV19 to TRBJ2-2, with 11 bases matching TRBD2. J lost 5 bases, V lost 6 bases, and 11 bases had no gene match. The length of the CDR3 is 17 residues. Germline loops: CDR1 LNHDA, CDR2 SQIVND (reference sequence). In nucleotides, the CDR3 is TGTGCCAGTAGCGGGCTAGCGGGGGGCGTAGATACCGGGGAGCTGTTTTTT. Residues: CASSGLAGGVDTGELFF.

This chain joins TRBV15 and TRBJ2-7; TRBD2 is a possible D gene (6 bases). The CDR3 spans 14 residues. With 1 base removed from V and 1 base from J, the gap between germline ends came to 8 bases. Germline CDR1 reads LNHNV; CDR2 reads YYDKDF (reference sequence). CDR3 DNA sequence: TGTGCCACCAGCAGAGCGCGGGGTTCCTACGAGCAGTACTTC. Translated, it gives CATSRARGSYEQYF.

The rearrangement uses TRBV18 and TRBJ2-3; 10 bases are a match to TRBD2. The CDR3 covers 15 residues. The germline V gene has CDR1 KGHSH and CDR2 LQKENI. J lost 5 bases, V lost 3 bases, and 5 bases had no gene match. CDR3 bases: TGTGCCAGCTCACCCCTAGCGGGGGCGGGAGATACGCAGTATTTT. Amino acid sequence: CASSPLAGAGDTQYF. Complete variable domain (other parts from reference TRBV18 and TRBJ2-3): NAGVMQNPRHLVRRRGQEARLRCSPMKGHSHVYWYRQLPEEGLKFMVYLQKENIIDESGMPKERFSAEFPKEGPSILRIQQVVRGDSAAYFCASSPLAGAGDTQYFGPGTRLTVL.

The chain combines TRBV19 with TRBJ1-4; D is unresolved. V was clipped by 6 bases and J by 3 bases, with 20 bases between them. Germline-derived CDR1 and CDR2 are LNHDA and SQIVND (reference sequence). The CDR3 sequence is 17 residues long. The CDR3 DNA reads as TGTGCCAGTAGACCTCTCACTCCGTTGGCGGCTAATGAAAAACTGTTTTTT. This codes for CASRPLTPLAANEKLFF.

The genes are TRBV5-8 and TRBJ2-3; possibly TRBD2 for D (6 bases). V shed 10 bases and J shed 4 bases, with 13 bases lying between them. The CDR3 extends over 12 amino acids. Germline loops: CDR1 SGHTS, CDR2 YDEGEE. The CDR3 is CALGRRADTQYF. CDR3 coding DNA: TGTGCCCTGGGAAGGAGGGCAGATACGCAGTATTTT.

The chain links TRBV18 to TRBJ1-1; no clear D. From germline, CDR1 is KGHSH and CDR2 LQKENI. Trimming left V 2 bases short and J 2 bases short, with 9 bases between. The CDR3 sequence is 14 residues long. The CDR3 sequence is CASSPSRANTEAFF. The CDR3 DNA reads TGTGCCAGCTCACCAAGTAGGGCAAACACTGAAGCTTTCTTT.

The CDR3: CASSPSGGLSYNEQFF. The CDR3 bases are TGTGCCAGCTCACCATCCGGGGGGCTTTCCTACAATGAGCAGTTCTTC. The chain carries TRBV18 and TRBJ2-1, with D maybe TRBD2 (7 bases). Trimming cost V 2 bases and J 1 base, with 12 bases left between them. CDR1 is KGHSH, CDR2 LQKENI, per germline. The CDR3 consists of 16 residues. Complete variable domain (other parts from reference TRBV18 and TRBJ2-1): NAGVMQNPRHLVRRRGQEARLRCSPMKGHSHVYWYRQLPEEGLKFMVYLQKENIIDESGMPKERFSAEFPKEGPSILRIQQVVRGDSAAYFCASSPSGGLSYNEQFFGPGTRLTVL.

This chain uses TRBV5-4 with TRBJ1-5, with a tentative D call TRBD1 (5 bases). The CDR3 contains 15 residues. Trimming took 4 bases from V and 2 from J, leaving 13 bases between them. Germline lookup yields CDR1 SGHNT and CDR2 YYREEE (reference sequence). The CDR3: CASSPGAGGNQPQHF. Written as DNA, the CDR3 is TGTGCCAGCAGCCCTGGGGCTGGAGGCAATCAGCCCCAGCATTTT.

The chain employs TRBV19 and TRBJ1-1; unclear D gene. The germline V gene encodes CDR1 LNHDA and CDR2 SQIVND (reference sequence). CDR3 length equals 14 residues. Trimming removed 5 bases from V and 1 base from J, with 11 bases in between. The CDR3 DNA reads TGTGCCAGTAGTCCGGGAAATTCGAACACTGAAGCTTTCTTT. This gives the protein CASSPGNSNTEAFF.

This clone was recorded only once. V and J are TRBV10-1 and TRBJ2-7, with TRBD2 identical over 8 bases. There are 14 residues in the CDR3. The junction had 8 bases not matched to a gene; V was cut back by 4 bases and J by 6 bases. Looked up from germline, CDR1 is WNHNN and CDR2 is SYGVQD (reference sequence). The chain's CDR3 is CASSGVRGASEQYF. The CDR3 nucleotides are TGCGCCAGCAGTGGGGTGCGGGGGGCTTCCGAGCAGTACTTC.

The rearrangement links TRBV29-1 to TRBJ1-5, with a possible D match to TRBD1 (5 bases). This CDR3 has 15 residues. The germline gives CDR1 SQVTM, CDR2 ANQGSEA. V was clipped by 6 bases and J by 4 bases, with 19 bases between them. The CDR3 nucleotides read TGCAGCGTCGCCGACAGCGCCCAGTGGAATCAGCCCCAGCATTTT. Protein sequence: CSVADSAQWNQPQHF.

The chain combines TRBV6-4 with TRBJ2-3; D is possibly TRBD1 (5 bases). The CDR3 spans 14 residues. The ends were cut back, 0 bases at V and 3 bases at J, with 7 bases in the middle. In germline, CDR1 is MRHNA, CDR2 SNTAGT. CDR3 nucleotide sequence: TGTGCCAGCAGTGACTCGGCAGGGACAGATACGCAGTATTTT. Encoded protein: CASSDSAGTDTQYF.

The genes are TRBV6-5 and TRBJ1-2; possibly TRBD1 for D (5 bases). The germline V and J ends were trimmed by 7 bases and 8 bases, with 14 bases remaining between them. This CDR3 contains 12 residues. CDR1 and CDR2 (germline): MNHEY, SVGAGI. The CDR3 loop reads CASTTRGMGYTF. CDR3 DNA sequence: TGTGCCAGCACCACCCGGGGGATGGGCTACACCTTC.

V usage is TRBV3-1 (or the pseudogene TRBV3-2) and J usage is TRBJ1-2; D might be TRBD1 (6 bases). Germline loops: CDR1 LGHDT, CDR2 YNNKEL (reference sequence). The CDR3 has 12 amino acids. Trimming pared 2 bases from V and 8 bases from J, leaving 9 bases between. CDR3 in amino acids: CASSQRGGGYTF. CDR3 bases: TGTGCCAGCAGCCAACGGGGGGGCGGCTACACCTTC.

This sequence joins TRBV11-2 and TRBJ1-1; 7 positions match TRBD1. The germline gives CDR1 SGHAT, CDR2 FQNNGV. This CDR3 spans 15 amino acids. The junction had 7 bases not matched to a gene; V was cut back by 1 base and J by 5 bases. CDR3 sequence reads: CASSLGSAGGTEAFF. CDR3 bases: TGTGCCAGCAGCTTAGGGTCGGCAGGGGGAACTGAAGCTTTCTTT.

This chain uses TRBV5-1 with TRBJ1-2; unclear D gene. The V end lost 4 bases, the J end lost 0 bases, and 13 bases lay between the germline ends. The CDR3 length is 15 residues. Germline V gives CDR1 SGHRS, CDR2 YFSETQ. CDR3 loop: CASSPPAGANYGYTF. The DNA of the CDR3 is TGCGCCAGCAGCCCACCGGCAGGAGCTAACTATGGCTACACCTTC.

This chain links TRBV3-1 (or the pseudogene TRBV3-2) with TRBJ1-4, with 9 bases fitting TRBD1. After removal of 4 bases from V and 8 bases from J, the junction contained 5 bases not matched to a gene. The CDR3 is 14 amino acids. Per germline, CDR1 LGHDT and CDR2 YNNKEL (reference sequence). Here the CDR3 DNA reads TGTGCCAGCAGCCGGACAGGGGACGGGGAAAAACTGTTTTTT. The encoded protein is CASSRTGDGEKLFF.

The genes are TRBV6-2 or TRBV6-3 and TRBJ2-3; 7 bases agree with TRBD1. V was clipped by 1 base and J by 9 bases; unmatched bases: 4. Germline V gene lookup returns CDR1 MNHEY and CDR2 SVGEGT. The CDR3 totals 13 residues. CDR3 loop: CASSYLTGVTQYF. In DNA form, the CDR3 reads TGTGCCAGCAGTTACTTAACAGGGGTCACGCAGTATTTT.